This T cell receptor (beta chain) was documented in a study of blood T cell repertoires in COVID-19. Whole-study context: The study drew acute and convalescent COVID-19 samples from the United States, Italy and Spain. Nucleic acid was either cDNA or gDNA, and it came from T cells, B-cell-depleted T cells, or PBMCs.

Authors' analysis steps: Amplification from reference gene primers served as the basis for estimated nucleated cell counts. Profiled with immunoSEQ multiplex PCR; TCRdb holds only in-frame clones, not every one. That table is the source of V, J and clone size, and D and trimming were worked out from the DNA. Of about 23,000 clones in the sample, approximately 94% were seen once. Germline V gives CDR1 SGHTA, CDR2 FQGNSA. The CDR3 is made up of 14 amino acids. V was cut by 1 base and J by 3 bases, with 9 bases left in between. This chain connects TRBV7-2 to TRBJ1-1; tentative D call: TRBD1 (5 bases). The receptor was derived from a woman between 50 and 59 years old with active COVID-19. The material sequenced was peripheral blood. CDR3 sequence (DNA): TGTGCCAGCAGCTTAGACAGGTCTTACACTGAAGCTTTCTTT. This gives the protein CASSLDRSYTEAFF.